The TCR beta chain under discussion was sequenced for a study of blood T cells in healthy people across ages. There were healthy Caucasian individuals from Russia, aged roughly 6 to 100, serving as donors. This clonotype has just a few counts. Its antigen is still unknown. Overall study results and limits: As age increased, TCR beta diversity per million T cells fell in a roughly linear fashion.

The second PCR ran about 6 to 11 cycles with a sample-barcoded 5' primer and J-beta primers. One entry per CDR3 protein results from TCRdb running MiXCR on the 5' RACE reads. Of roughly 800,000 distinct CDR3 sequences in the sample, around 25% were seen once. The same data also contributed to another study, on T cells of mothers and their children. This second study says: Each 15 ul cDNA reaction used approximately 1.5 ug RNA; all RNA was used. Each mother gave over 8 million TCR beta CDR3 reads; each child, several million.

The clonotype comes from a boy aged 10-17 years in good health. The source material was blood.

The CDR3 reads CASSLGQGSGEQYF. The CDR3 nucleotides read TGTGCCAGCAGCCTCGGACAGGGTTCGGGCGAGCAGTACTTC. The V call is TRBV7-2, the J call TRBJ2-7; 8 bases line up with TRBD1. The CDR3 loop spans 14 amino acids. Trimming cost V 5 bases and J 6 bases; bases outside gene matches: 9. The germline V gene encodes CDR1 SGHTA and CDR2 FQGNSA.